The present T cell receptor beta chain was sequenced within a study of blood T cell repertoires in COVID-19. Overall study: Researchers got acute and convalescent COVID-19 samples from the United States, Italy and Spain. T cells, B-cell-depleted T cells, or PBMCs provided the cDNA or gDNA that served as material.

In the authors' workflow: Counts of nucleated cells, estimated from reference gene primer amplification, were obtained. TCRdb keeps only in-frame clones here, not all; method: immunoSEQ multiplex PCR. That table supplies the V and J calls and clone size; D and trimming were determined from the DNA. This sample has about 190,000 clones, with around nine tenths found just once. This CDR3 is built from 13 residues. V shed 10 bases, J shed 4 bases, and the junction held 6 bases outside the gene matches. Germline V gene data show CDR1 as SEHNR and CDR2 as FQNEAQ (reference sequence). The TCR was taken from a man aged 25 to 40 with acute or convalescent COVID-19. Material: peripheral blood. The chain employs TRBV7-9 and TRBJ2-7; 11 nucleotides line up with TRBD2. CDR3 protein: CATRASGGYEQYF. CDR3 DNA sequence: TGTGCCACCCGGGCTAGCGGGGGGTACGAGCAGTACTTC.